Below, 2 T cell receptor beta chains from the same sample are listed, as sequenced in a study of blood T cell repertoires in COVID-19 (dated by TCRdb to 2018 to 2021). The library was generated by the immunoSEQ multiplex PCR assay. The table comes from immuneACCESS by way of TCRdb, which keeps in-frame sequences with V and J called. Part of the clones is missing from these tables; in studies checked, under half for an unresolved V gene and the rest for unknown reasons. This sample holds about 35,000 clones; more than 75% were observed only once. The ten biggest clones cover about two fifths of the sample. Sequencing used peripheral blood. All receptors come from a man older than 75 with active or convalescent COVID-19.

The rearrangement joins TRBV10-3 to TRBJ2-1; 8 positions match TRBD1. Germline V CDR1 and CDR2: ENHRY, SYGVKD. J lost 5 bases, V lost 10 bases, and 10 bases had no gene match. There are 14 residues in the CDR3. DNA of the CDR3: TGTGCCACGAGAAAGGGACAGGACAACAATGAGCAGTTCTTC. Amino acids: CATRKGQDNNEQFF.

This chain links TRBV10-3 with TRBJ2-1, with D perhaps TRBD1 (5 bases). The germline V gene has CDR1 ENHRY and CDR2 SYGVKD. This CDR3 is 13 amino acids long. Trimming removed 1 base at V and 8 bases at J, with 9 bases between. The CDR3, as DNA: TGTGCCATCAGTGAGTTGGGGCAGGATGAGCAGTTCTTC. Translation gives CAISELGQDEQFF.